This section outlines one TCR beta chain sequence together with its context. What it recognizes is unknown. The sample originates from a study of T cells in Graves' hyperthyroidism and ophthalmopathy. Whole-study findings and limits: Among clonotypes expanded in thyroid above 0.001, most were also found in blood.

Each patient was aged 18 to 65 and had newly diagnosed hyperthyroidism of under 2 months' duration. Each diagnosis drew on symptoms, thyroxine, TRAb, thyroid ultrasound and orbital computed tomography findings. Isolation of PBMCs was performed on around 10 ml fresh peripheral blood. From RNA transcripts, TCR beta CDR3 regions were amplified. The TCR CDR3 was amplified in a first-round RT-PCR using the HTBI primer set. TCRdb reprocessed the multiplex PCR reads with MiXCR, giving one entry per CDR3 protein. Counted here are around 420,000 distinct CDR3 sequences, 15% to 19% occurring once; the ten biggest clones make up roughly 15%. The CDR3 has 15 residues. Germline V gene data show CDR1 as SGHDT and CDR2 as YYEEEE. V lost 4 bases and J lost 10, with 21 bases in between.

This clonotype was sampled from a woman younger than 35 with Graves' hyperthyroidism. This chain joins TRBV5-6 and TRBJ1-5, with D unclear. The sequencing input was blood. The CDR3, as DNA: TGTGCCAGCAGCCGTATTTCAGAGTACAATGGCCCCCAGCATTTT. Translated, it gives CASSRISEYNGPQHF.